This entry features one TCR beta chain sequence. Germline CDR1 is SGDLS and CDR2 is YYNGEE. The CDR3 contains 16 residues. V lost 3 bases and J lost 0; bases outside the gene matches: 5. These data originate in a study of blood T cell repertoires in COVID-19. On the study more broadly: Acute-phase and convalescent COVID-19 samples originated in the United States, Italy and Spain. T cells, B-cell-depleted T cells, or PBMCs supplied cDNA or gDNA.

As handled by the study authors: Using reference gene primer amplification, nucleated cell counts were estimated. Repertoires were generated with immunoSEQ multiplex PCR, while TCRdb's copy carries only in-frame clones and drops some. For V, J and clone size, that table is used; D and trimming come from the DNA. Of 200,000 to 250,000 clones detected, less than 85% appear once; the ten largest clones hold 3.6%. The receptor's source is a woman of 80 years or more with acute or convalescent COVID-19. The chain couples TRBV9 to TRBJ1-5; 8 bases agree with TRBD1. Sequenced: peripheral blood. Written as DNA, the CDR3 is TGTGCCAGCAGCGGCGGGACAGGATTTAGCAATCAGCCCCAGCATTTT. As protein: CASSGGTGFSNQPQHF.